Following are 25 T cell receptor beta chains from one sample sequenced in a study of cytomegalovirus exposure and HLA in healthy donors. The PCR had 60 Vbeta and 13 Jbeta primers. Assay: immunoSEQ multiplex PCR; the TCRdb copy retains only in-frame clones and omits some. The table records roughly 120,000 clones, approximately 80% of them present only once. Sequencing input: PBMCs. The receptors stem from a man in his forties in good health and CMV-seronegative.

V and J are TRBV12-5 and TRBJ2-1, with 8 nucleotides matching TRBD2. CDR3 length: 17 amino acids. V shed 3 bases, J shed 7 bases, and the junction held 14 bases outside the gene matches. Germline CDR1 and CDR2: LGHNT and FRNRAP. CDR3 nucleotides: TGTGCTAGTGGTTTTCGTTTCGGACTAGCCGGAGCGAATGAGCAGTTCTTC. This translates into CASGFRFGLAGANEQFF. Filled out from reference TRBV12-5 and TRBJ2-1, the complete variable domain reads DARVTQTPRHKVTEMGQEVTMRCQPILGHNTVFWYRQTMMQGLELLAYFRNRAPLDDSGMPKDRFSAEMPDATLATLKIQPSEPRDSAVYFCASGFRFGLAGANEQFFGPGTRLTVL.

This sequence joins TRBV9 and TRBJ2-7; TRBD2 matches at 7 bases. J gave up 5 bases and V 0 bases, and 14 bases lay outside the gene matches. CDR3 length: 17 residues. Germline CDR1 SGDLS, CDR2 YYNGEE. The DNA of the CDR3 is TGTGCCAGCAGCGTAGGCGAGCGGACGGGGGGATTAAACGAGCAGTACTTC. This gives the protein CASSVGERTGGLNEQYF. Complete variable domain (other parts from reference TRBV9 and TRBJ2-7): DSGVTQTPKHLITATGQRVTLRCSPRSGDLSVYWYQQSLDQGLQFLIQYYNGEERAKGNILERFSAQQFPDLHSELNLSSLELGDSALYFCASSVGERTGGLNEQYFGPGTRLTVT.

The chain recombines TRBV7-9 with TRBJ1-4; TRBD1 matches at 8 bases. Germline V gives CDR1 SEHNR, CDR2 FQNEAQ (reference sequence). The V and J ends lost 1 base and 7 bases, in that order; junction bases with no gene match: 2. The CDR3 length is 14 residues. In DNA form, the CDR3 reads TGTGCCAGCAGCTTAGGGGGACAGGTTGAAAAACTGTTTTTT. Amino acids: CASSLGGQVEKLFF. Variable domain in full (rest from reference TRBV7-9 and TRBJ1-4): DTGVSQNPRHKITKRGQNVTFRCDPISEHNRLYWYRQTLGQGPEFLTYFQNEAQLEKSRLLSDRFSAERPKGSFSTLEIQRTEQGDSAMYLCASSLGGQVEKLFFGSGTQLSVL.

CDR3 loop: CASSWDSLYEQFF. The CDR3 nucleotides read TGTGCCAGCAGTTGGGACAGTCTTTATGAGCAGTTCTTC. The chain uses TRBV6-6 and TRBJ2-1, with 7 bases identical to TRBD1. The CDR3 is 13 residues long. With V trimmed by 4 bases and J by 8 bases, 5 bases remained unmatched. CDR1 and CDR2 from the germline V gene are MNHNY and SVGAGI (reference sequence).

This sequence joins TRBV5-6 and TRBJ1-1; D unresolved. The CDR3 is made up of 14 amino acids. Germline lookup yields CDR1 SGHDT and CDR2 YYEEEE. The germline V and J ends were trimmed by 2 bases and 1 base, with 9 bases remaining between them. CDR3 loop: CASSLDQENTEAFF. In DNA, the CDR3 is TGTGCCAGCAGCTTAGACCAGGAGAACACTGAAGCTTTCTTT. Filled out from reference TRBV5-6 and TRBJ1-1, the complete variable domain reads DAGVTQSPTHLIKTRGQQVTLRCSPKSGHDTVSWYQQALGQGPQFIFQYYEEEERQRGNFPDRFSGHQFPNYSSELNVNALLLGDSALYLCASSLDQENTEAFFGQGTRLTVV.

V is TRBV7-2 and J is TRBJ2-7, with a possible D match to TRBD1 (5 bases). Germline CDR1 reads SGHTA; CDR2 reads FQGNSA. The CDR3 is 14 residues long. Trimming pared 3 bases from V and 5 bases from J, leaving 14 bases between. CDR3 nucleotide sequence: TGTGCCAGCAGCTTTACCAACCAGGGAAACGAGCAGTACTTC. This codes for CASSFTNQGNEQYF.

The chain has TRBV5-1 and TRBJ1-1; D is possibly TRBD1 (5 bases). The germline V gene has CDR1 SGHRS and CDR2 YFSETQ. The V gene lost 3 bases and the J gene lost 1 base, with 16 bases spanning the gap. The CDR3 runs 16 residues. CDR3 bases: TGCGCCAGCAGCTCTAACGCGGGAGGGGCGAACACTGAAGCTTTCTTT. This gives the protein CASSSNAGGANTEAFF.

This clone has just one count. This chain uses TRBV6-5 with TRBJ1-2, with 7 bases identical to TRBD1. J gave up 4 bases and V 0 bases, and 8 bases lay outside the gene matches. Per the germline V gene, CDR1 is MNHEY and CDR2 is SVGAGI. CDR3 length equals 16 residues. Here the CDR3 reads CASSYSDRETFYGYTF. The CDR3 region has the DNA TGTGCCAGCAGTTACTCCGACAGGGAAACATTCTATGGCTACACCTTC.

The V call is TRBV18, the J call TRBJ1-5; no firm D call. The CDR3 runs to 13 residues. Per germline, CDR1 KGHSH and CDR2 LQKENI. Trimming pared 2 bases from V and 4 bases from J, leaving 6 bases between. The CDR3 coding sequence is TGTGCCAGCTCACCAGGAGTTAATCAGCCCCAGCATTTT. It specifies CASSPGVNQPQHF.

For this clone: The junction departs from the called germline gene at one end, perhaps through a read error. The chain uses TRBV7-2 and TRBJ2-3; D possibly corresponds to TRBD2 (5 bases). This CDR3 region has 14 residues. Germline CDR1 reads SGHTA; CDR2 reads FQGNSA. This chain's CDR3 is CASSGRSGTDAQYF. CDR3 sequence (DNA): TGTGCCAGCAGCGGACGTTCGGGAACAGATGCGCAGTATTTT. Drawing the rest from reference TRBV7-2 and TRBJ2-3, the complete variable domain is GAGVSQSPSNKVTEKGKDVELRCDPISGHTALYWYRQSLGQGLEFLIYFQGNSAPDKSGLPSDRFSAERTGGSVSTLTIQRTQQEDSAVYLCASSGRSGTDAQYFGPGTRLTVL.

This chain uses TRBV4-1 with TRBJ2-7, with D tentatively TRBD1 (5 bases). The germline V and J ends were trimmed by 2 bases and 0 bases, with 11 bases remaining between them. The CDR3 length is 15 residues. Germline CDR1 and CDR2: MGHRA and YSYEKL. The CDR3 nucleotides are TGCGCCAGCAGCCAAAAAGGACAAAGCTCCTACGAGCAGTACTTC. It encodes CASSQKGQSSYEQYF.

The V call is TRBV28, the J call TRBJ1-5, with 7 bases fitting TRBD1. CDR1 MDHEN and CDR2 SYDVKM come from the germline V gene. The CDR3 spans 14 residues. Trimming at V came to 6 bases and at J to 7 bases, leaving 9 bases not matched to a gene. CDR3 residues: CASRSTGSGQPQHF. The CDR3 DNA reads as TGTGCCAGCAGATCGACAGGGTCGGGGCAGCCCCAGCATTTT.

The chain uses TRBV7-3 and TRBJ2-2; TRBD1 matches at 7 bases. Looked up from germline, CDR1 is SGHTA and CDR2 is FQGTGA. There are 17 residues in the CDR3. Trimming cost V 2 bases and J 4 bases; bases outside gene matches: 10. Here the CDR3 DNA reads TGTGCCAGCAGCTTATCCCCCGGGACAGTCAGCACCGGGGAGCTGTTTTTT. This sequence encodes CASSLSPGTVSTGELFF.

The chain is built from TRBV30 and TRBJ1-2; no clear D. The V end lost 0 bases, the J end lost 0 bases, and 11 bases lay between the germline ends. CDR1 and CDR2 from the germline V gene are GTSNPN and SVGIG (reference sequence). This CDR3 spans 15 amino acids. CDR3 nucleotide sequence: TGTGCCTGGAGTGTACTTGGGAGAACTAACTATGGCTACACCTTC. This codes for CAWSVLGRTNYGYTF.

The chain employs TRBV28 and TRBJ1-2; 12 bases are a match to TRBD1. V lost 7 bases, J lost 5 bases, and 8 bases stayed unmatched. Germline V gene sequence: CDR1 MDHEN, CDR2 SYDVKM. The CDR3 runs to 15 residues. The CDR3 here is CASTAGTGGMYGYTF. CDR3 nucleotide sequence: TGTGCCAGCACCGCAGGGACAGGGGGCATGTATGGCTACACCTTC.

This clone was observed once. The V gene is TRBV7-2, the J gene TRBJ1-1, with D possibly being TRBD1 (6 bases). The CDR3 totals 14 residues. Trimming cost V 4 bases and J 2 bases, with 11 bases left between them. Germline CDR1 and CDR2: SGHTA and FQGNSA. The CDR3 nucleotides read TGTGCCAGCAGCTCCCAACAGGGAAACACTGAAGCTTTCTTT. It encodes CASSSQQGNTEAFF.

This clone was observed a few times. The chain links TRBV11-2 to TRBJ2-7, with TRBD2 identical over 9 bases. Germline-derived CDR1 and CDR2 are SGHAT and FQNNGV. J lost 3 bases, V lost 4 bases, and 4 bases had no gene match. CDR3 length: 14 residues. Here the CDR3 reads CASSYQTSGYEQYF. The CDR3 nucleotides are TGTGCCAGCAGCTACCAGACTAGCGGCTACGAGCAGTACTTC.

V usage is TRBV5-5 and J usage is TRBJ2-7; D might be TRBD2 (6 bases). The ends were cut back, 0 bases at V and 2 bases at J, with 9 bases in the middle. CDR1 and CDR2 from the germline V gene are SGHKS and YYEKEE (reference sequence). CDR3 length equals 14 residues. CDR3 sequence: CASSLAGRAYEQYF. The CDR3 nucleotides read TGTGCCAGCAGCTTGGCCGGGAGAGCCTACGAGCAGTACTTC.

The V and J genes are TRBV10-3 and TRBJ2-3; tentative D call: TRBD2 (6 bases). Trimming removed 0 bases from V and 0 bases from J, with 13 bases in between. This CDR3 comprises 17 residues. CDR1 is ENHRY and CDR2 is SYGVKD in the germline V gene. The CDR3 region is CAISESGGTFSTDTQYF. For the CDR3, the DNA is TGTGCCATCAGTGAGTCCGGCGGGACCTTTAGCACAGATACGCAGTATTTT.

The chain is built from TRBV28 and TRBJ2-7, with 8 bases lining up with TRBD1. Germline loops: CDR1 MDHEN, CDR2 SYDVKM. CDR3 length: 15 residues. The V gene end was trimmed by 8 bases and the J gene end by 3 bases; junction bases not matched to a gene: 12. The CDR3 region is CASGSPAGTGYEQYF. The DNA for the CDR3 is TGTGCCAGCGGATCCCCCGCGGGGACAGGCTACGAGCAGTACTTC.

This chain links TRBV9 with TRBJ1-1; tentative D call: TRBD1 (6 bases). Between the trimmed V and J ends, which lost 4 bases and 2 bases, there was a span of 15 bases. The CDR3 runs 15 residues. The germline CDR1 and CDR2 sequences are SGDLS and YYNGEE. The CDR3 DNA reads TGTGCCAGCAGCCCCTGGGGGCAGGGAAACACTGAAGCTTTCTTT. Its translation is CASSPWGQGNTEAFF.

The genes are TRBV2 and TRBJ2-2; D is undetermined. V lost 4 bases to trimming and J lost 2 bases, with 5 bases between them. This CDR3 comprises 13 residues. The germline CDR1 and CDR2 sequences are SNHLY and FYNNEI. CDR3 in amino acids: CASSAVNTGELFF. CDR3 nucleotides: TGTGCCAGCAGTGCGGTAAACACCGGGGAGCTGTTTTTT.

This clone is a singleton in its sample. The chain couples TRBV15 to TRBJ2-5; maybe TRBD1 (6 bases). The CDR3 contains 14 residues. Germline CDR1 is LNHNV and CDR2 is YYDKDF (reference sequence). V lost 0 bases and J 3 bases, leaving 8 bases between the germline ends. The CDR3 reads CATSRDQGKETQYF. The DNA of the CDR3 is TGTGCCACCAGCAGAGATCAGGGGAAAGAGACCCAGTACTTC.

The chain's CDR3 is CASSVAATGGPANYEQYF. The CDR3, as DNA: TGTGCCAGCAGCGTAGCTGCGACAGGGGGCCCCGCGAACTACGAGCAGTACTTC. V and J are TRBV9 and TRBJ2-7, with TRBD1 matching 10 bases. This CDR3 comprises 18 residues. Trimming cost V 0 bases and J 3 bases; bases outside gene matches: 12. Germline lookup yields CDR1 SGDLS and CDR2 YYNGEE. Variable domain in full (rest from reference TRBV9 and TRBJ2-7): DSGVTQTPKHLITATGQRVTLRCSPRSGDLSVYWYQQSLDQGLQFLIQYYNGEERAKGNILERFSAQQFPDLHSELNLSSLELGDSALYFCASSVAATGGPANYEQYFGPGTRLTVT.

This sequence joins TRBV5-8 and TRBJ1-1; D remains ambiguous. CDR1 is SGHTS and CDR2 is YDEGEE in the germline V gene. Trimming stripped 1 base from V and 4 bases from J, with 5 bases between. CDR3 length: 12 amino acids. The CDR3 nucleotides read TGTGCCAGCAGCTTGCGGGGCACTGAAGCTTTCTTT. Protein sequence: CASSLRGTEAFF.